Presented here are 12 T cell receptor beta chains from one specimen sequenced in a study of blood T cell repertoires in COVID-19. Generated by immunoSEQ multiplex PCR, the TCRdb table keeps only in-frame clones and is missing some. This sample carries a few hundred thousand clones, around 90% of them seen once, and the ten largest clones take under 0.95%. What was sequenced was peripheral blood. The receptor set was obtained from a woman in her thirties with acute or convalescent COVID-19.

The chain is built from TRBV5-1 and TRBJ2-2; D possibly corresponds to TRBD1 (5 bases). The CDR3 runs 16 residues. From germline, CDR1 is SGHRS and CDR2 YFSETQ. Trimming cost V 1 base and J 4 bases, with 14 bases left between them. The CDR3 is CASSLYLRQGTGELFF. Here the CDR3 DNA reads TGCGCCAGCAGCTTGTACCTTCGCCAGGGCACCGGGGAGCTGTTTTTT.

V gene TRBV6-5 combines with J gene TRBJ2-2; D remains ambiguous. Germline V lookup: CDR1 MNHEY, CDR2 SVGAGI. Trimming stripped 0 bases from V and 0 bases from J, with 8 bases between. The CDR3 has 16 residues. In DNA form, the CDR3 reads TGTGCCAGCAGTTACTCAACAGCTCCGAACACCGGGGAGCTGTTTTTT. Amino acids: CASSYSTAPNTGELFF.

Regarding this clone: The junction does not match germline at one end; this may be a read error. The rearrangement uses TRBV16 and TRBJ2-2; TRBD2 agrees at 7 bases. Per the germline V gene, CDR1 is KGHSY and CDR2 is FQNENV. CDR3 length: 17 amino acids. Here the CDR3 reads CASTQGRRLADAGELFF. In DNA, the CDR3 is TGTGCCAGCACCCAAGGGCGTCGGCTAGCGGATGCCGGGGAGCTGTTTTTT.

This clone was seen just once. The chain carries TRBV3-1 (or the pseudogene TRBV3-2) and TRBJ1-1; D is possibly TRBD1 (6 bases). Trimming removed 5 bases at V and 0 bases at J, with 31 bases between. There are 21 residues in the CDR3. The germline V gene has CDR1 LGHDT and CDR2 YNNKEL (reference sequence). The CDR3 spells CASSGGVLVDRQGRMNTEAFF. The CDR3 bases are TGTGCCAGCAGCGGGGGGGTTCTGGTCGACAGGCAGGGTCGCATGAACACTGAAGCTTTCTTT.

The CDR3 is CASSFWREGQGEQFF. The CDR3 coding sequence is TGTGCCAGCAGCTTCTGGAGGGAGGGCCAGGGTGAGCAGTTCTTC. This chain uses TRBV13 with TRBJ2-1; 7 positions agree with TRBD2. J gave up 9 bases and V 3 bases, and 11 bases lay outside the gene matches. The CDR3 is 15 amino acids. Per germline, CDR1 PRHDT and CDR2 FYEKMQ (reference sequence).

The chain combines TRBV24-1 with TRBJ2-7, with D possibly being TRBD2 (5 bases). Germline V CDR1 and CDR2: KGHDR, SFDVKD. Trimming took off 1 base at V and 7 bases at J, with 7 bases between the two ends. The CDR3 has 12 residues. The CDR3 spells CATSDFRDEQYF. The CDR3 DNA reads as TGTGCCACCAGTGATTTTCGGGATGAGCAGTACTTC.

V is TRBV7-6 and J is TRBJ2-7; D perhaps matches TRBD2 (5 bases). Germline V gene lookup returns CDR1 SGHVS and CDR2 FNYEAQ. The CDR3 has 14 residues. V lost 5 bases and J 5 bases, leaving 16 bases between the germline ends. The CDR3 region has the DNA TGTGCCAGCAGCCCAGAGTGGGCTAGCCACGAGCAGTACTTC. It encodes CASSPEWASHEQYF.

The chain uses TRBV19 and TRBJ2-3; 7 nucleotides match TRBD1. The germline CDR1 and CDR2 sequences are LNHDA and SQIVND (reference sequence). Germline trimming cut 5 bases from V and 6 bases from J; bases unmatched to any gene: 11. CDR3 length: 15 residues. In nucleotides, the CDR3 is TGTGCCAGTAGTTGGGACGACAGGGCAGAGGATACGCAGTATTTT. As protein: CASSWDDRAEDTQYF.

This clone was observed once. J is TRBJ2-1 and V is TRBV7-6, with unresolved D. The V end lost 6 bases, the J end lost 5 bases, and 5 bases lay between the germline ends. This CDR3 is built from 11 residues. CDR1 SGHVS and CDR2 FNYEAQ come from the germline V gene. CDR3 amino acids: CASSLDNEQFF. The CDR3 DNA is TGTGCCAGCAGTCTAGACAATGAGCAGTTCTTC.

The V and J genes are TRBV5-1 and TRBJ2-3; possible D gene TRBD2, 5 bases. Between the trimmed V and J ends, which lost 2 bases and 7 bases, there was a span of 11 bases. Per the germline V gene, CDR1 is SGHRS and CDR2 is YFSETQ. This CDR3 comprises 13 residues. The DNA for the CDR3 is TGCGCCAGCAGCTTCCCATCCGGGAATACGCAGTATTTT. The encoded protein is CASSFPSGNTQYF.

V is TRBV6-5 and J is TRBJ1-1, with 7 bases identical to TRBD1. Germline V gives CDR1 MNHEY, CDR2 SVGAGI. J was trimmed by 3 bases and V by 7 bases; bases with no gene match: 11. This CDR3 comprises 15 residues. The chain's CDR3 is CASKTNRQGYTEAFF. CDR3 sequence (DNA): TGTGCCAGCAAAACAAACCGACAGGGATACACTGAAGCTTTCTTT.

The table lists this clone with a count of one. DNA of the CDR3: TGCGCCAGCAGCCAAGAACTTCCACAGTATAGCAATCAGCCCCAGCATTTT. This translates into CASSQELPQYSNQPQHF. The chain couples TRBV4-3 to TRBJ1-5, with D unclear. CDR1 and CDR2 (germline): LGHNA, YSLEER. The CDR3 covers 17 residues. The V end lost 0 bases, the J end lost 0 bases, and 12 bases lay between the germline ends.